The 26 T cell receptor beta chains below come from one sample, sequenced in a study of T cell responses to AZD1222 COVID-19 vaccine. The repertoire was sequenced with immunoSEQ multiplex PCR; TCRdb's copy has only in-frame clones and lacks some. Of tens of thousands of clones listed, approximately 90% were seen once; the top ten hold 3.9%. The sequencing here drew on peripheral blood, taken on day 0 of AZD1222 vaccination. The source of these receptors is an adult in good health.

CDR3 nucleotides: TGTGCCAGCAGCTTTAGCGGGGGGTCTGATACGCAGTATTTT. Translated, it gives CASSFSGGSDTQYF. This rearrangement joins TRBV13 to TRBJ2-3; 10 nucleotides line up with TRBD2. The germline V gene has CDR1 PRHDT and CDR2 FYEKMQ (reference sequence). The V and J ends lost 3 bases and 6 bases, in that order; junction bases with no gene match: 3. The CDR3 contains 14 residues. Full variable domain (missing parts from reference TRBV13 and TRBJ2-3): AAGVIQSPRHLIKEKRETATLKCYPIPRHDTVYWYQQGPGQDPQFLISFYEKMQSDKGSIPDRFSAQQFSDYHSELNMSSLELGDSALYFCASSFSGGSDTQYFGPGTRLTVL.

This sequence joins TRBV28 and TRBJ2-7, with D perhaps TRBD1 or TRBD2 (5 bases each). Germline V CDR1 and CDR2: MDHEN, SYDVKM. CDR3 length equals 15 residues. V dropped 2 bases and J dropped 0 bases, with 11 bases sitting between them. The CDR3 DNA follows: TGTGCCAGCAGTTTAAGGGCAGGGAGCTCCTACGAGCAGTACTTC. Encoded protein: CASSLRAGSSYEQYF.

The V call is TRBV4-1, the J call TRBJ1-5, with D possibly TRBD1 on 5 matching bases. V was trimmed by 1 base and J by 2 bases, leaving 9 bases between them. CDR1 and CDR2 (germline): MGHRA, YSYEKL. The CDR3 is 15 residues long. The CDR3 loop is CASSQVPGGNQPQHF. The DNA for the CDR3 is TGCGCCAGCAGCCAAGTCCCGGGGGGCAATCAGCCCCAGCATTTT.

This chain joins TRBV7-6 and TRBJ2-1; a weak D match, TRBD2 (6 bases). CDR3 length: 17 residues. Deletions cut 0 bases from V and 4 bases from J, with 16 bases between. Germline V lookup: CDR1 SGHVS, CDR2 FNYEAQ. The CDR3 region has the DNA TGTGCCAGCAGCTTAGCGCGGGGAACCGGGTCGTACAATGAGCAGTTCTTC. Protein sequence: CASSLARGTGSYNEQFF.

The CDR3 is CASSRAGTVGFTDTQYF. Written as DNA, the CDR3 is TGCGCCAGCAGCCGGGCCGGGACGGTGGGGTTCACAGATACGCAGTATTTT. The genes are TRBV4-3 and TRBJ2-3; D is tentatively TRBD1 or TRBD2 (5 bases each). This CDR3 has 17 residues. Between the trimmed V and J ends, which lost 4 bases and 2 bases, there was a span of 19 bases. Germline V gene data show CDR1 as LGHNA and CDR2 as YSLEER.

This clone was observed once. The CDR3 bases are TGTGCCAGCAGTTACGGGGCGGCCCTTAACACCGGGGAGCTGTTTTTT. It yields the protein CASSYGAALNTGELFF. The genes are TRBV6-6 and TRBJ2-2, with D perhaps matching TRBD1 (5 bases). This CDR3 contains 16 residues. CDR1 and CDR2 from the germline V gene are MNHNY and SVGAGI (reference sequence). V shed 2 bases and J shed 2 bases, with 12 bases lying between them.

This clone was recorded only once. The chain employs TRBV5-6 and TRBJ1-1; D ambiguous. The CDR3 covers 12 residues. Germline CDR1 reads SGHDT; CDR2 reads YYEEEE. V was clipped by 0 bases and J by 7 bases, with 7 bases between them. The CDR3 loop reads CASSLGLIEAFF. The CDR3 DNA sequence: TGTGCCAGCAGCTTGGGACTAATTGAAGCTTTCTTT.

V usage is TRBV6-5 and J usage is TRBJ1-6; D possibly corresponds to TRBD1 (5 bases). Deletions cut 6 bases from V and 8 bases from J, with 14 bases between. Germline loops: CDR1 MNHEY, CDR2 SVGAGI. The CDR3 is made up of 14 amino acids. In DNA, the CDR3 is TGTGCCAGCAGAATACAGGCCCTGGATTCACCCCTCCACTTT. It yields the protein CASRIQALDSPLHF.

This clone appeared once. The chain carries TRBV5-5 and TRBJ1-1; D is unclear. The CDR3 has 18 residues. Trimming took 0 bases from V and 0 from J, leaving 18 bases between them. Germline V lookup: CDR1 SGHKS, CDR2 YYEKEE (reference sequence). The CDR3 loop reads CASSLGAGYREVNTEAFF. The CDR3 bases are TGTGCCAGCAGCTTGGGGGCTGGATATAGGGAAGTGAACACTGAAGCTTTCTTT.

CDR3 sequence reads: CASSPSGYSRTQYF. CDR3 in DNA: TGTGCCAGCAGCCCCTCGGGCTATTCTAGGACCCAGTACTTC. The rearrangement joins TRBV14 to TRBJ2-5, with D uncertain. The V gene lost 4 bases and the J gene lost 7 bases, with 16 bases spanning the gap. The CDR3 is 14 amino acids. Germline V gives CDR1 SGHDN, CDR2 FVKESK.

The V call is TRBV6-5, the J call TRBJ2-5, with TRBD2 matching 11 bases. This CDR3 is 15 amino acids long. J was trimmed by 5 bases and V by 0 bases; bases with no gene match: 2. Germline V lookup: CDR1 MNHEY, CDR2 SVGAGI. CDR3 nucleotide sequence: TGTGCCAGCAGTTACTCGGCTAGCGGGGGGGAGACCCAGTACTTC. It translates to CASSYSASGGETQYF.

The table lists this clone with a few counts. V is TRBV5-4 and J is TRBJ1-2; D unclear. Germline lookup yields CDR1 SGHNT and CDR2 YYREEE (reference sequence). Between the trimmed V and J ends, which lost 2 bases and 2 bases, there was a span of 7 bases. There are 13 residues in the CDR3. CDR3 sequence: CASSLPGNYGYTF. Here the CDR3 DNA reads TGTGCCAGCAGCTTACCAGGCAACTATGGCTACACCTTC.

In this sample, this clone turned up once. The chain uses TRBV7-2 and TRBJ1-5; D is possibly TRBD1 (5 bases). V lost 5 bases and J lost 7, with 15 bases in between. This CDR3 is built from 14 residues. Germline V CDR1 and CDR2: SGHTA, FQGNSA. CDR3 residues: CASSLGAGEQPQHF. DNA for the CDR3: TGTGCCAGCAGCCTAGGGGCAGGCGAACAGCCCCAGCATTTT.

The rearrangement links TRBV5-1 to TRBJ2-3; D gene uncertain. V gave up 4 bases and J gave up 3 bases, with 15 bases separating them. CDR3 size: 15 residues. Germline CDR1 SGHRS, CDR2 YFSETQ. The CDR3 here is CASSLIRRLTDTQYF. The CDR3 bases are TGCGCCAGCAGCCTAATCCGCCGACTTACAGATACGCAGTATTTT. The full variable domain, rest sourced from reference TRBV5-1 and TRBJ2-3, is KAGVTQTPRYLIKTRGQQVTLSCSPISGHRSVSWYQQTPGQGLQFLFEYFSETQRNKGNFPGRFSGRQFSNSRSEMNVSTLELGDSALYLCASSLIRRLTDTQYFGPGTRLTVL.

The CDR3 spells CASSIRAANYGYTF. For the CDR3, the DNA is TGTGCCAGTAGTATAAGGGCAGCTAACTATGGCTACACCTTC. The chain links TRBV19 to TRBJ1-2; D ambiguous. The CDR3 loop spans 14 amino acids. Germline V gives CDR1 LNHDA, CDR2 SQIVND (reference sequence). Trimming pared 2 bases from V and 0 bases from J, leaving 7 bases between.

The chain combines TRBV4-2 with TRBJ2-1; perhaps D is TRBD1 or TRBD2 (5 bases each). V gave up 1 base and J gave up 4 bases, with 17 bases separating them. CDR3 length equals 17 residues. Germline-derived CDR1 and CDR2 are LGHNA and YNFKEQ. As DNA, the CDR3 is TGTGCCAGCAGCCAAGCTACCGGGACCTCGGGGTACAATGAGCAGTTCTTC. Amino acid sequence: CASSQATGTSGYNEQFF.

J is TRBJ2-3 and V is TRBV7-2, with TRBD2 as a possible D gene (6 bases). Germline V gene data show CDR1 as SGHTA and CDR2 as FQGNSA. Trimming cost V 1 base and J 0 bases, with 8 bases left between them. The CDR3 extends over 15 amino acids. Written as DNA, the CDR3 is TGTGCCAGCAGCTTAGTAGGGACTAGCACAGATACGCAGTATTTT. It specifies CASSLVGTSTDTQYF.

J is TRBJ2-7 and V is TRBV5-4, with 9 bases matching TRBD1. Per the germline V gene, CDR1 is SGHNT and CDR2 is YYREEE (reference sequence). Germline trimming cut 4 bases from V and 0 bases from J; bases unmatched to any gene: 5. The length of the CDR3 is 15 residues. The chain's CDR3 is CASSLGQGSSYEQYF. CDR3 nucleotide sequence: TGTGCCAGCAGCCTCGGACAGGGGAGCTCCTACGAGCAGTACTTC.

The chain combines TRBV4-3 with TRBJ1-1; possibly TRBD1 for D (5 bases). The CDR3 covers 14 residues. Germline lookup yields CDR1 LGHNA and CDR2 YSLEER. V lost 3 bases and J 1 base, leaving 9 bases between the germline ends. The CDR3 loop is CASSQDGGNTEAFF. CDR3 nucleotides: TGCGCCAGCAGCCAGGACGGGGGGAACACTGAAGCTTTCTTT.

This rearrangement joins TRBV5-8 to TRBJ2-7; the match to TRBD2 covers 11 bases. The CDR3 runs 15 residues. With 6 bases clipped from V and 3 bases from J, the junction kept 8 bases outside the gene matches. Germline CDR1 and CDR2: SGHTS and YDEGEE. CDR3 amino acids: CASNPGLAELYEQYF. As DNA, the CDR3 is TGTGCCAGCAATCCGGGACTAGCGGAGCTCTACGAGCAGTACTTC.

The chain joins TRBV4-3 to TRBJ1-1; D is ambiguous. Trimming shortened V by 3 bases and J by 0 bases, and 17 bases separated the two germline ends. The CDR3 has 17 amino acids. Germline V gives CDR1 LGHNA, CDR2 YSLEER. CDR3 in DNA: TGCGCCAGCAGCCAGTCGGGGTCCAAGCCCATGAACACTGAAGCTTTCTTT. Translating gives CASSQSGSKPMNTEAFF.

The V and J genes are TRBV5-1 and TRBJ2-2, with D perhaps matching TRBD1 or TRBD2 (5 bases each). The CDR3 is made up of 13 amino acids. Germline V gene sequence: CDR1 SGHRS, CDR2 YFSETQ. V lost 4 bases, J lost 9 bases, and 13 bases lay in between. The CDR3 DNA reads as TGCGCCAGCAGCATGGGACGGGACCGGGAGCTGTTTTTT. It codes for CASSMGRDRELFF.

In this sample, this clone turned up once. J is TRBJ2-4 and V is TRBV6-2 or TRBV6-3; the match to TRBD1 covers 7 bases. The CDR3 length is 15 residues. V dropped 6 bases and J dropped 6; count of bases not matched to a gene: 11. From germline, CDR1 is MNHEY and CDR2 SVGEGT. CDR3 region: CASSSLHTGVNIQYF. In DNA, the CDR3 is TGTGCCAGCAGCTCCCTCCATACAGGGGTAAACATTCAGTACTTC.

The V call is TRBV5-4, the J call TRBJ1-2; the D is unclear. Germline assignment: CDR1 SGHNT and CDR2 YYREEE (reference sequence). V gave up 1 base and J gave up 6 bases, with 10 bases separating them. This CDR3 contains 13 residues. CDR3 region: CASSLPMNDGYTF. CDR3 nucleotide sequence: TGTGCCAGCAGCTTGCCCATGAATGATGGCTACACCTTC.

This chain joins TRBV6-2 or TRBV6-3 and TRBJ2-7; D possibly corresponds to TRBD2 (6 bases). Germline loops: CDR1 MNHEY, CDR2 SVGEGT. Deletions cut 5 bases from V and 3 bases from J, with 17 bases between. This CDR3 contains 15 residues. CDR3 protein: CASSLPGVGGYEQYF. CDR3 coding DNA: TGTGCCAGCAGTCTCCCGGGGGTCGGGGGCTACGAGCAGTACTTC.

The chain employs TRBV24-1 and TRBJ2-1, with 9 nucleotides matching TRBD2. The CDR3 is made up of 15 amino acids. Germline V gene data show CDR1 as KGHDR and CDR2 as SFDVKD. After removal of 3 bases from V and 5 bases from J, the junction contained 4 bases not matched to a gene. The CDR3 nucleotides read TGTGCCACCAGTGATGGACTAGCGAGGAACAATGAGCAGTTCTTC. Encoded protein: CATSDGLARNNEQFF.